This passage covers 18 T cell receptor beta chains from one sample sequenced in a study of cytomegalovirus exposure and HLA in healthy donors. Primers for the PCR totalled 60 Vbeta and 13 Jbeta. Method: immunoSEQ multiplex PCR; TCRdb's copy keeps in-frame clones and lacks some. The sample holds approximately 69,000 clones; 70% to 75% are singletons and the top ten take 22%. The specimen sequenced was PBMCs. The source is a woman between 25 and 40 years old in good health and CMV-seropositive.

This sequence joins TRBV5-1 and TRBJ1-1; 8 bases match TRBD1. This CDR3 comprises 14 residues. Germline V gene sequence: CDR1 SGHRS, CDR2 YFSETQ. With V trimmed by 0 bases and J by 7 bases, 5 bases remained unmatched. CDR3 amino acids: CASSLGQGADEAFF. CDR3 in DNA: TGCGCCAGCAGCTTGGGCCAGGGGGCGGATGAAGCTTTCTTT.

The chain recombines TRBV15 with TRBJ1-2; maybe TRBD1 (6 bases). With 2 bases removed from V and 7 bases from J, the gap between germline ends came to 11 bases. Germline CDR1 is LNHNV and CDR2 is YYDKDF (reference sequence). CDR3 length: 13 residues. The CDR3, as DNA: TGTGCCACCAGCAGATCGGGACATATTGGCTACACCTTC. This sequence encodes CATSRSGHIGYTF.

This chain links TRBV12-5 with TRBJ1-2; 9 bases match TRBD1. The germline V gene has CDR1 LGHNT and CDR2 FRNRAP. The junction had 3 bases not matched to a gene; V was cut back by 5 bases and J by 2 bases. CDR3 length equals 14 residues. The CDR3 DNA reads TGTGCTAGTGGTACAGGGGGCGAAAACTATGGCTACACCTTC. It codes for CASGTGGENYGYTF.

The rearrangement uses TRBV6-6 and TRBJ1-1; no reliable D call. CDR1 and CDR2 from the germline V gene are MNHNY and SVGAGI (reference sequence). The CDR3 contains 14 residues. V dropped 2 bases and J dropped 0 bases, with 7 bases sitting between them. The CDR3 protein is CASSYPLMNTEAFF. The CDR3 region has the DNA TGTGCCAGCAGTTACCCTTTAATGAACACTGAAGCTTTCTTT.

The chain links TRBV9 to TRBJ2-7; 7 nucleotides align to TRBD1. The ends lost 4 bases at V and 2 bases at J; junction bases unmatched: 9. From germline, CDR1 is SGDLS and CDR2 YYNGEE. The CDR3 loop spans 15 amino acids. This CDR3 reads CASSSTWDSPYEQYF. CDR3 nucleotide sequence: TGTGCCAGCAGCTCTACCTGGGACAGCCCCTACGAGCAGTACTTC.

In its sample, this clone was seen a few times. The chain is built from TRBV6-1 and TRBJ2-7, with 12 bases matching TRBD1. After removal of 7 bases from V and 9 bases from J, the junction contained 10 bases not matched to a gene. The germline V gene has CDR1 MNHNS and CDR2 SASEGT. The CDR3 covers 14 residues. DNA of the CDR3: TGTGCCAGCACCCCGGGACAGGGGGCGAAGGGGCAGTACTTC. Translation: CASTPGQGAKGQYF.

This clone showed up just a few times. The CDR3 DNA is TGTGCCAGTAGTATGACAGGGGGAAAACAATACACCTTC. Translation: CASSMTGGKQYTF. The chain uses TRBV19 and TRBJ1-2, with 9 nucleotides matching TRBD1. CDR1 is LNHDA, CDR2 SQIVND, per germline (reference sequence). The CDR3 is 13 amino acids. V lost 3 bases, J lost 11 bases, and 7 bases stayed unmatched. Full variable domain (remainder filled in from reference TRBV19 and TRBJ1-2): DGGITQSPKYLFRKEGQNVTLSCEQNLNHDAMYWYRQDPGQGLRLIYYSQIVNDFQKGDIAEGYSVSREKKESFPLTVTSAQKNPTAFYLCASSMTGGKQYTFGSGTRLTVV.

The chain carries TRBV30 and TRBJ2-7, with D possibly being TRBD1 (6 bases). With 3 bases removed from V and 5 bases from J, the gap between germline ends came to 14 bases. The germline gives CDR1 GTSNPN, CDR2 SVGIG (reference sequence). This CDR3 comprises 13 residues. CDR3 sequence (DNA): TGTGCCTGGAGCGCAGGGGTAGGGGACGAGCAGTACTTC. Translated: CAWSAGVGDEQYF.

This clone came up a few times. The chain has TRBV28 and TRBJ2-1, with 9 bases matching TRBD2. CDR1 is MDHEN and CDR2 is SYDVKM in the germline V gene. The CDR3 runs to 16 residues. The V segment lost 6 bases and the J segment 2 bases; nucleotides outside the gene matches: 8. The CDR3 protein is CASSFSGRGAYNEQFF. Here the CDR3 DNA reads TGTGCCAGCAGCTTTAGCGGGAGAGGGGCCTACAATGAGCAGTTCTTC.

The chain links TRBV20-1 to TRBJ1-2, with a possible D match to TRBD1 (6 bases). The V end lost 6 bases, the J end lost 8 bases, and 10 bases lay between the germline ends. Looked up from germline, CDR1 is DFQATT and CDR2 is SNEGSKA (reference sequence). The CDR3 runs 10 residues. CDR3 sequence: CSAPQGGYTF. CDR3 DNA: TGCAGTGCGCCTCAGGGGGGCTACACCTTC.

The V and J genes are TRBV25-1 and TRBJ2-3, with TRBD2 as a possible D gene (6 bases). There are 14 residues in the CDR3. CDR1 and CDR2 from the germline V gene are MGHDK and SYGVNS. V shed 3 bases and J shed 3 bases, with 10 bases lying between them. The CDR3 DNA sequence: TGTGCCAGCAGTGACCCGGCGGGGACAGATACGCAGTATTTT. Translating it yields CASSDPAGTDTQYF.

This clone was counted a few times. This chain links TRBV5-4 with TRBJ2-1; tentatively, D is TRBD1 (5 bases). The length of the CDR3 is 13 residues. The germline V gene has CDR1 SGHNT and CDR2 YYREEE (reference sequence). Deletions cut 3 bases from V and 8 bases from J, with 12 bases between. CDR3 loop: CASSSDIRDEQFF. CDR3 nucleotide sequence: TGTGCCAGCAGCTCGGACATTCGGGATGAGCAGTTCTTC.

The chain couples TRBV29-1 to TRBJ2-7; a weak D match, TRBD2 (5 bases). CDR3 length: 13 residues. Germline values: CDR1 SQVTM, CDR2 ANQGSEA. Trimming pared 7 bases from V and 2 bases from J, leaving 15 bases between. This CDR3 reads CSGLLSGTYEQYF. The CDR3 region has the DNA TGCAGCGGCCTACTTTCCGGGACCTACGAGCAGTACTTC.

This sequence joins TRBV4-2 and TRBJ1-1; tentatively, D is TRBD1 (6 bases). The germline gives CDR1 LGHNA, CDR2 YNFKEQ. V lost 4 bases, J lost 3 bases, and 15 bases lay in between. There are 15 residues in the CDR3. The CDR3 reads CASSPPDGGHTEAFF. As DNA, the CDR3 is TGTGCCAGCAGCCCCCCGGACGGGGGGCACACTGAAGCTTTCTTT.

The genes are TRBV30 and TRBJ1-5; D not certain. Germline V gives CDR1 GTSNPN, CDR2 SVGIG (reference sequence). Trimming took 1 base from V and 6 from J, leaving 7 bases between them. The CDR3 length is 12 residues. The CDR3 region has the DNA TGTGCCTGGAGTGGGGAGGGTCAGCCCCAGCATTTT. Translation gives CAWSGEGQPQHF.

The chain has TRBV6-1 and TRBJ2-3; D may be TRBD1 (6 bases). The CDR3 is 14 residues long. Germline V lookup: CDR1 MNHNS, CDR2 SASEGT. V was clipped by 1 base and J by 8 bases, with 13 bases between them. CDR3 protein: CASSEVRVGGTQYF. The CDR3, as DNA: TGTGCCAGCAGTGAAGTAAGAGTAGGGGGTACGCAGTATTTT.

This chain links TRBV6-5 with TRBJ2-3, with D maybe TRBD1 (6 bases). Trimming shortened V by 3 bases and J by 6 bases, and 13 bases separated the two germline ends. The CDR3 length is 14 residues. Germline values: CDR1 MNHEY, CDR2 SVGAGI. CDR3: CASSYDPRGDTQYF. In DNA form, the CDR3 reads TGTGCCAGCAGTTATGACCCCAGGGGTGATACGCAGTATTTT.

This CDR3 reads CASSHSAAGELFF. The CDR3 nucleotides read TGCGCCAGCAGCCATTCAGCGGCCGGGGAGCTGTTTTTT. V is TRBV4-1 and J is TRBJ2-2; the D gene is possibly TRBD2 (5 bases). Germline V gene lookup returns CDR1 MGHRA and CDR2 YSYEKL. The CDR3 runs 13 residues. V was cut by 3 bases and J by 6 bases, with 8 bases left in between.